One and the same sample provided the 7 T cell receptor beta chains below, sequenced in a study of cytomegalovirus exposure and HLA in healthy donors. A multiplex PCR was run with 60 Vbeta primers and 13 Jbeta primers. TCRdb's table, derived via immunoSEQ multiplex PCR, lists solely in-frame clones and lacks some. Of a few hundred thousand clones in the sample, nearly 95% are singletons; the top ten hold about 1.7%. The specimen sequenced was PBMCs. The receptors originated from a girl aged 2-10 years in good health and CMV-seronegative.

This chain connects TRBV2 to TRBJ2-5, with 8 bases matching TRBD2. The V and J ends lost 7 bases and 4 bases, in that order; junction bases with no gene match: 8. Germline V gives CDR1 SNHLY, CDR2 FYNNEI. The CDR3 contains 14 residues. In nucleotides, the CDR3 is TGTGCCAGCATAGAAAGCGGGAGTGTAGAGACCCAGTACTTC. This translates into CASIESGSVETQYF.

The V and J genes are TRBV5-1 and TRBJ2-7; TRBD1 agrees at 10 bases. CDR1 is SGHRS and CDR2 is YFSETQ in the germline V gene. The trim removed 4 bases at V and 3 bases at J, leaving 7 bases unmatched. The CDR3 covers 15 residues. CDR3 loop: CASSGRDRGVYEQYF. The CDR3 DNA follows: TGCGCCAGCAGCGGCCGGGACAGGGGAGTCTACGAGCAGTACTTC.

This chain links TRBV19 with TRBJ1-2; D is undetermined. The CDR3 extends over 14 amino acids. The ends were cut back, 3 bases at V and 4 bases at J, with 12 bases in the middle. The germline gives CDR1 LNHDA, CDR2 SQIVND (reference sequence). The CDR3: CASSIGGESYGYTF. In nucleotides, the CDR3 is TGTGCCAGTAGTATCGGCGGAGAGTCCTATGGCTACACCTTC.

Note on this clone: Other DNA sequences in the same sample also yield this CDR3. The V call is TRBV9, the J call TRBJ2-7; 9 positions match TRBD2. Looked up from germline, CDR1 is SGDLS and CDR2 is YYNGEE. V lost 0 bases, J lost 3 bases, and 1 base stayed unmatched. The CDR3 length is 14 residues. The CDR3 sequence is CASSVGSGSYEQYF. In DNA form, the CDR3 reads TGTGCCAGCAGCGTAGGTAGCGGGAGCTACGAGCAGTACTTC.

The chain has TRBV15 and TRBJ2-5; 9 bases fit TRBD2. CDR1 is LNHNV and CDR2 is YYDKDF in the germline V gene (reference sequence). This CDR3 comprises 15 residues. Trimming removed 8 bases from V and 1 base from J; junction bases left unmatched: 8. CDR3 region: CATRGASGVQETQYF. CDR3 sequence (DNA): TGTGCCACCCGAGGGGCTAGCGGGGTCCAAGAGACCCAGTACTTC.

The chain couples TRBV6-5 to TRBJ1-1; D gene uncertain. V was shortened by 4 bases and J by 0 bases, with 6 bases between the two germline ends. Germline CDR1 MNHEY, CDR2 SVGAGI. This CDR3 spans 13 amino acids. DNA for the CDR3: TGTGCCAGCAGTTCGACTATGAACACTGAAGCTTTCTTT. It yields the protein CASSSTMNTEAFF.

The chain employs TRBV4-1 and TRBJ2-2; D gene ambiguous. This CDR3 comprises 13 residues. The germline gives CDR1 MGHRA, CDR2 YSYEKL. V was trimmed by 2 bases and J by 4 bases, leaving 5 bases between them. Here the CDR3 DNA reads TGCGCCAGCAGCCAACCGGGCACCGGGGAGCTGTTTTTT. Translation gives CASSQPGTGELFF.